This TCR beta chain comes out of a study of shared clonotypes between healthy human individuals. Deep-level settings were used for running the assay. This table comes from immunoSEQ multiplex PCR, and its TCRdb copy is limited to in-frame clones, with some not included. The sample holds roughly 2.5 million clones, approximately 94% seen once. Germline CDR1 SQVTM, CDR2 ANQGSEA. V was pared by 2 bases and J by 8 bases, with 18 bases between. The CDR3 is 14 amino acids. Note on this clone: Its antigen remains unknown.

Study results and caveats: The study drew on few donors, limiting represented genetic and exposure-history diversity.

A CD45RA+ naive subset and a CD45RA-negative memory subset were split from CD4+ cells. The chain combines TRBV29-1 with TRBJ1-2; D remains ambiguous. The sample taken for sequencing was naive CD4+ T cells sorted from blood. Subset: CD45RA+ positively selected. The TCR originated in a man aged 18 to 30 in good health. The CDR3 coding sequence is TGCAGCGTTGAATCCCCGGGCCTCTATGTGGGCTACACCTTC. This sequence encodes CSVESPGLYVGYTF. Based on the CDR3 plus reference TRBV29-1 and TRBJ1-2, the full variable domain is SAVISQKPSRDICQRGTSLTIQCQVDSQVTMMFWYRQQPGQSLTLIATANQGSEATYESGFVIDKFPISRPNLTFSTLTVSNMSPEDSSIYLCSVESPGLYVGYTFGSGTRLTVV.